One and the same sample provided the 31 T cell receptor beta chains below, sequenced in a study of blood T cell repertoires in COVID-19. TCRdb's copy holds only in-frame clones and misses some; the assay was immunoSEQ multiplex PCR. The repertoire has roughly 260,000 clones, roughly nine tenths of them found once; the top ten carry 2.6%. The sample comprised PBMCs or T cells enriched from blood (not recorded which). Receptors originate from a young woman who had recovered from COVID-19.

CDR3 sequence (DNA): TGCGCCAGCAGCCAGTTTCAGGGGACCGCCTATGGCTACACCTTC. Amino acid sequence: CASSQFQGTAYGYTF. The rearrangement links TRBV4-3 to TRBJ1-2; TRBD1 might be the D (6 bases). V lost 3 bases, J lost 4 bases, and 15 bases lay in between. The CDR3 is made up of 15 amino acids. Germline V gene lookup returns CDR1 LGHNA and CDR2 YSLEER.

The chain has TRBV10-3 and TRBJ1-2; 9 nucleotides match TRBD1. Germline V CDR1 and CDR2: ENHRY, SYGVKD. With V trimmed by 0 bases and J by 6 bases, 5 bases remained unmatched. There are 15 residues in the CDR3. This CDR3 reads CAISESGQGLDGYTF. The CDR3, as DNA: TGTGCCATCAGTGAGTCGGGACAGGGTCTCGATGGCTACACCTTC.

The rearrangement links TRBV27 to TRBJ1-4; TRBD1 matches 7 bases. The ends lost 4 bases at V and 8 bases at J; junction bases unmatched: 7. In germline, CDR1 is MNHEY, CDR2 SMNVEV (reference sequence). The length of the CDR3 is 14 residues. CDR3: CASSSGQHGEKLFF. In nucleotides, the CDR3 is TGTGCCAGCAGTTCGGGACAGCATGGAGAAAAACTGTTTTTT.

The V call is TRBV7-2, the J call TRBJ1-6; unclear D gene. The V and J ends lost 7 bases and 10 bases respectively, with 17 bases between them. Germline V gene data show CDR1 as SGHTA and CDR2 as FQGNSA. The CDR3 contains 14 residues. DNA for the CDR3: TGTGCCAGCACCGCCCCGGTCGGAGGCTCACCCCTCCACTTT. This gives the protein CASTAPVGGSPLHF.

J is TRBJ1-3 and V is TRBV11-2; 8 bases line up with TRBD1. Germline V lookup: CDR1 SGHAT, CDR2 FQNNGV. The CDR3 sequence is 15 residues long. With 3 bases clipped from V and 4 bases from J, the junction kept 5 bases outside the gene matches. In DNA, the CDR3 is TGTGCCAGCAGCTTCAACAGGGGGAGCGGAAACACCATATATTTT. Translated: CASSFNRGSGNTIYF. Combining the CDR3 with reference TRBV11-2 and TRBJ1-3 gives the whole variable domain EAGVAQSPRYKIIEKRQSVAFWCNPISGHATLYWYQQILGQGPKLLIQFQNNGVVDDSQLPKDRFSAERLKGVDSTLKIQPAKLEDSAVYLCASSFNRGSGNTIYFGEGSWLTVV.

This sequence joins TRBV19 and TRBJ2-7; 9 bases align to TRBD1. After removal of 5 bases from V and 1 base from J, the junction contained 6 bases not matched to a gene. The V gene's germline CDR1 is LNHDA and CDR2 SQIVND (reference sequence). The CDR3 runs to 15 residues. CDR3 region: CASSGPGQGSYEQYF. DNA of the CDR3: TGTGCCAGTAGTGGCCCGGGACAGGGATCCTACGAGCAGTACTTC.

This chain connects TRBV7-6 to TRBJ2-6; 7 nucleotides line up with TRBD1. Germline assignment: CDR1 SGHVS and CDR2 FNYEAQ. The CDR3 has 17 residues. With V trimmed by 0 bases and J by 5 bases, 7 bases remained unmatched. The CDR3 here is CASSLAGRQGWANVLTF. The CDR3 nucleotides are TGTGCCAGCAGCTTAGCGGGCAGACAGGGCTGGGCCAACGTCCTGACTTTC.

The chain combines TRBV10-3 with TRBJ1-2; TRBD1 aligns across 8 bases. CDR1 is ENHRY and CDR2 is SYGVKD in the germline V gene. Trimming cost V 8 bases and J 7 bases; bases outside gene matches: 9. The CDR3 contains 13 residues. The CDR3 bases are TGTGCCATCGCAGGACAGGGAGACATTGGCTACACCTTC. This codes for CAIAGQGDIGYTF.

CDR3 DNA: TGTGCCAGCAGCACATCGGGTGGACTTGAAGCTTTCTTT. As protein: CASSTSGGLEAFF. The rearrangement uses TRBV14 and TRBJ1-1; D uncertain. The CDR3 has 13 residues. CDR1 and CDR2 (germline): SGHDN, FVKESK. V lost 5 bases, J lost 7 bases, and 14 bases lay in between.

The chain has TRBV2 and TRBJ1-5, with D possibly TRBD1 on 6 matching bases. CDR1 SNHLY and CDR2 FYNNEI come from the germline V gene. The CDR3 covers 18 residues. V lost 6 bases and J 2 bases, leaving 23 bases between the germline ends. The CDR3 DNA reads as TGTGCCAGCAGCGAGAACAGGGTAGGATTTGGTGGCAATCAGCCCCAGCATTTT. This codes for CASSENRVGFGGNQPQHF.

The chain joins TRBV4-2 to TRBJ1-4, with 8 bases matching TRBD1. CDR1 and CDR2 (germline): LGHNA, YNFKEQ. V dropped 4 bases and J dropped 7; count of bases not matched to a gene: 5. This CDR3 has 14 amino acids. The CDR3 loop reads CASSPPDRGEKLFF. The CDR3 bases are TGTGCCAGCAGCCCCCCTGACAGGGGTGAAAAACTGTTTTTT.

This clone occurred once. The chain is built from TRBV7-3 and TRBJ2-1, with no clear D. CDR3 length equals 14 residues. V was clipped by 6 bases and J by 0 bases, with 9 bases between them. CDR1 and CDR2 (germline): SGHTA, FQGTGA. The DNA for the CDR3 is TGTGCCAGCAGTAGACTGGGCTCCTACAATGAGCAGTTCTTC. Protein sequence: CASSRLGSYNEQFF.

V and J are TRBV18 and TRBJ1-4, with D possibly TRBD1 on 6 matching bases. CDR3 size: 19 residues. From germline, CDR1 is KGHSH and CDR2 LQKENI. Trimming took 3 bases from V and 8 from J, leaving 28 bases between them. The DNA of the CDR3 is TGTGCCAGCTCACCCCTTCCAGTCCAGGGGATTCTGTATGGGGAAAAACTGTTTTTT. Protein sequence: CASSPLPVQGILYGEKLFF.

This clone has a single count. This chain connects TRBV5-1 to TRBJ2-5; 10 bases agree with TRBD2. Germline-derived CDR1 and CDR2 are SGHRS and YFSETQ. The length of the CDR3 is 16 residues. With V trimmed by 5 bases and J by 0 bases, 7 bases remained unmatched. CDR3 loop: CASRPLAGEYQETQYF. CDR3 DNA: TGCGCCAGCAGGCCCCTAGCGGGGGAGTACCAAGAGACCCAGTACTTC.

The chain uses TRBV4-1 and TRBJ1-1; tentatively, D is TRBD1 (5 bases). Trimming stripped 0 bases from V and 7 bases from J, with 18 bases between. The CDR3 loop spans 16 amino acids. Germline loops: CDR1 MGHRA, CDR2 YSYEKL. The CDR3 region has the DNA TGCGCCAGCAGCCAAGATAGAACGACAGTGGGAATTGAAGCTTTCTTT. Protein product: CASSQDRTTVGIEAFF.

The rearrangement uses TRBV3-1 (or the pseudogene TRBV3-2) and TRBJ2-6, with D maybe TRBD1 (6 bases). In germline, CDR1 is LGHDT, CDR2 YNNKEL (reference sequence). This CDR3 spans 15 amino acids. The V end was cut by 2 bases, the J end by 2 bases, with 7 bases between. CDR3 protein: CASSQTGPGANVLTF. In DNA, the CDR3 is TGTGCCAGCAGCCAAACAGGGCCTGGGGCCAACGTCCTGACTTTC.

The rearrangement joins TRBV2 to TRBJ2-1, with 9 bases aligning to TRBD2. This CDR3 comprises 15 residues. V lost 3 bases to trimming and J lost 8 bases; unmatched junction nucleotides: 8. Looked up from germline, CDR1 is SNHLY and CDR2 is FYNNEI. The CDR3 DNA reads TGTGCCAGCAGTGAGACCCTTAGCGGGGGCGATGAGCAGTTCTTC. Its protein product is CASSETLSGGDEQFF.

The V gene is TRBV19, the J gene TRBJ1-5; D gene uncertain. Germline CDR1 reads LNHDA; CDR2 reads SQIVND (reference sequence). The CDR3 sequence is 18 residues long. The germline V and J ends were trimmed by 6 bases and 0 bases, with 21 bases remaining between them. DNA for the CDR3: TGTGCCAGTAGAGAGGGATCCCCGCAGTGGTATAGCAATCAGCCCCAGCATTTT. This translates into CASREGSPQWYSNQPQHF.

This clone was detected only a few times. V gene TRBV9 combines with J gene TRBJ2-7; the match to TRBD2 covers 13 bases. Per the germline V gene, CDR1 is SGDLS and CDR2 is YYNGEE. The CDR3 contains 15 residues. J gave up 7 bases and V 4 bases, and 8 bases lay outside the gene matches. As DNA, the CDR3 is TGTGCCAGCAGCCCTGGGACTAGCGGGACGGGAGAGCAGTACTTC. Translated, it gives CASSPGTSGTGEQYF.

The chain uses TRBV9 and TRBJ1-4, with 9 bases matching TRBD1. This CDR3 spans 14 amino acids. The trim removed 4 bases at V and 6 bases at J, leaving 4 bases unmatched. CDR1 and CDR2 (germline): SGDLS, YYNGEE. CDR3 region: CASSPGTGYEKLFF. CDR3 nucleotide sequence: TGTGCCAGCAGCCCCGGGACAGGGTATGAAAAACTGTTTTTT.

J is TRBJ1-2 and V is TRBV30, with TRBD1 as a possible D gene (6 bases). Germline CDR1 is GTSNPN and CDR2 is SVGIG (reference sequence). V was clipped by 6 bases and J by 8 bases, with 16 bases between them. The CDR3 loop spans 12 amino acids. The CDR3 nucleotides read TGTGCCTGCTGGGCGGGGGCGAGGGGCTACACCTTC. This translates into CACWAGARGYTF.

The V gene is TRBV7-2, the J gene TRBJ1-2; maybe TRBD1 (6 bases). CDR3 length equals 13 residues. Germline loops: CDR1 SGHTA, CDR2 FQGNSA. V shed 4 bases and J shed 5 bases, with 11 bases lying between them. This chain's CDR3 is CASSSRTGYGYTF. CDR3 DNA: TGTGCCAGCAGCTCCAGAACAGGGTATGGCTACACCTTC.

The V and J genes are TRBV2 and TRBJ2-4, with 14 bases lining up with TRBD2. The ends lost 8 bases at V and 12 bases at J; junction bases unmatched: 6. This CDR3 has 13 amino acids. Germline V gene lookup returns CDR1 SNHLY and CDR2 FYNNEI. CDR3 region: CASASGLAGAQYF. The DNA for the CDR3 is TGTGCCAGCGCCTCGGGACTAGCGGGGGCTCAGTACTTC.

This clone was seen just once. J is TRBJ1-2 and V is TRBV12-3 or TRBV12-4; D is undetermined. The CDR3 is 13 residues long. V lost 3 bases to trimming and J lost 4 bases, with 9 bases between them. Here the CDR3 reads CASSFQSVYGYTF. The CDR3 region has the DNA TGTGCCAGCAGTTTTCAGTCTGTCTATGGCTACACCTTC.

J is TRBJ1-1 and V is TRBV10-3, with D possibly matching TRBD1 (5 bases). With 6 bases removed from V and 1 base from J, the gap between germline ends came to 12 bases. Germline values: CDR1 ENHRY, CDR2 SYGVKD. This CDR3 comprises 14 residues. CDR3 sequence reads: CAISAGRGNTEAFF. DNA for the CDR3: TGTGCCATCAGCGCGGGGAGGGGGAACACTGAAGCTTTCTTT.

The V gene is TRBV9, the J gene TRBJ2-5; 9 positions match TRBD2. The CDR3 is 15 amino acids. V was clipped by 0 bases and J by 5 bases; unmatched bases: 5. CDR1 is SGDLS and CDR2 is YYNGEE in the germline V gene. The CDR3 region is CASSVGTSGFETQYF. For the CDR3, the DNA is TGTGCCAGCAGCGTAGGCACTAGCGGGTTCGAGACCCAGTACTTC.

This chain links TRBV7-2 with TRBJ2-7; 9 nucleotides line up with TRBD2. There are 16 residues in the CDR3. Looked up from germline, CDR1 is SGHTA and CDR2 is FQGNSA. The trim removed 1 base at V and 4 bases at J, leaving 8 bases unmatched. DNA for the CDR3: TGTGCCAGCAGCTTAGTTCGGGCTAGCGGGATTTACGAGCAGTACTTC. Translation: CASSLVRASGIYEQYF.

This clone was counted a single time. V is TRBV11-1 and J is TRBJ2-7, with 10 positions matching TRBD1. This CDR3 contains 15 residues. V gave up 5 bases and J gave up 6 bases; unmatched junction bases: 10. Looked up from germline, CDR1 is SGHAT and CDR2 is FQDESV (reference sequence). CDR3 in DNA: TGTGCCAGCAGCACGGGACAGGGGCTTCAGACCGAGCAGTACTTC. This gives the protein CASSTGQGLQTEQYF. Supplemented by reference TRBV11-1 and TRBJ2-7, the full variable domain reads EAEVAQSPRYKITEKSQAVAFWCDPISGHATLYWYRQILGQGPELLVQFQDESVVDDSQLPKDRFSAERLKGVDSTLKIQPAELGDSAMYLCASSTGQGLQTEQYFGPGTRLTVT.

The gene calls are TRBV6-5 and TRBJ1-5, with D possibly matching TRBD1 (5 bases). This CDR3 comprises 12 residues. Germline CDR1 and CDR2: MNHEY and SVGAGI. Trimming took 6 bases from V and 4 from J, leaving 7 bases between them. CDR3 sequence reads: CASRAGNQPQHF. In DNA form, the CDR3 reads TGTGCCAGCAGGGCAGGGAATCAGCCCCAGCATTTT.

The table lists this clone with a count of one. The chain recombines TRBV7-2 with TRBJ2-2, with TRBD1 matching over 8 bases. Trimming at V came to 3 bases and at J to 6 bases, leaving 3 bases not matched to a gene. The CDR3 runs to 14 residues. Germline V CDR1 and CDR2: SGHTA, FQGNSA. The CDR3 loop is CASSFDRGSGELFF. CDR3 coding DNA: TGTGCCAGCAGCTTTGACAGGGGATCCGGGGAGCTGTTTTTT.

The V and J genes are TRBV30 and TRBJ1-5; TRBD1 aligns across 8 bases. CDR3 length: 14 amino acids. CDR1 is GTSNPN and CDR2 is SVGIG in the germline V gene (reference sequence). V was clipped by 1 base and J by 6 bases; unmatched bases: 5. In DNA form, the CDR3 reads TGTGCCTGGAGTGCCGACAGGGGATTTCAGCCCCAGCATTTT. This encodes CAWSADRGFQPQHF.